The next 19 T cell receptor beta chains were all read from a single sample in a study of T cells in Graves' hyperthyroidism and ophthalmopathy. RNA transcripts served as the template for amplifying TCR beta CDR3 regions. A first-round RT-PCR of the TCR CDR3 used the HTBI primer set. Each CDR3 protein gets one entry after TCRdb re-called the multiplex PCR reads with MiXCR. Counted here are around 350,000 distinct CDR3 sequences, 15% to 20% occurring once; the ten biggest clones make up more than 30%. Source material: blood. The receptors shown here come from a woman in her twenties or thirties with Graves' hyperthyroidism that later progressed to Graves' ophthalmopathy.

This clonotype turned up a few times. CDR3 sequence reads: CASSLGVRRTSGAPNGNEQFF. DNA of the CDR3: TGTGCCAGCAGCTTAGGTGTTAGGAGGACTAGCGGGGCTCCTAACGGGAATGAGCAGTTCTTC. The chain is built from TRBV7-9 and TRBJ2-1, with TRBD2 matching over 12 bases. Germline V lookup: CDR1 SEHNR, CDR2 FQNEAQ (reference sequence). This CDR3 comprises 21 residues. After removal of 1 base from V and 7 bases from J, the junction contained 20 bases not matched to a gene.

The rearrangement joins TRBV28 to TRBJ2-6, with D possibly being TRBD2 (5 bases). Germline-derived CDR1 and CDR2 are MDHEN and SYDVKM. V lost 1 base, J lost 0 bases, and 19 bases lay in between. The CDR3 contains 20 residues. CDR3 in amino acids: CASSLFYWEPSGSGANVLTF. The CDR3, as DNA: TGTGCCAGCAGTTTATTTTATTGGGAGCCAAGCGGCTCTGGGGCCAACGTCCTGACTTTC.

This clonotype turned up a few times. This rearrangement joins TRBV6-1 to TRBJ2-2; TRBD2 is a possible D gene (6 bases). Germline values: CDR1 MNHNS, CDR2 SASEGT. The CDR3 spans 14 residues. V was cut by 6 bases and J by 3 bases, with 11 bases left in between. The CDR3, as DNA: TGTGCCAGCAGGGTCGGCGGGGACACCGGGGAGCTGTTTTTT. Its translation is CASRVGGDTGELFF.

Comments on this clonotype: This may stem from a read error, because a much larger clone lies one nucleotide away. The chain carries TRBV5-1 and TRBJ2-7; 7 bases map to TRBD1. Germline loops: CDR1 SGHRS, CDR2 YFSETQ. This CDR3 region has 14 residues. The DNA for the CDR3 is TGCACCAGCAACCAATACAGGGGATCCTACGAGCAGTACTTC. Its translation: CTSNQYRGSYEQYF. Together with reference TRBV5-1 and TRBJ2-7, the CDR3 gives the full variable domain: KAGVTQTPRYLIKTRGQQVTLSCSPISGHRSVSWYQQTPGQGLQFLFEYFSETQRNKGNFPGRFSGRQFSNSRSEMNVSTLELGDSALYLCTSNQYRGSYEQYFGPGTRLTVT.

This clonotype was seen ten or more times. The chain is built from TRBV28 and TRBJ1-1; D call uncertain. The V end lost 6 bases, the J end lost 2 bases, and 7 bases lay between the germline ends. CDR1 and CDR2 from the germline V gene are MDHEN and SYDVKM. There are 12 residues in the CDR3. This CDR3 is CASSRSNTEAFF. The DNA of the CDR3 is TGTGCCAGCAGCCGGTCAAACACTGAAGCTTTCTTT.

This chain connects TRBV12-3 or TRBV12-4 to TRBJ1-2, with D uncertain. Trimming took off 1 base at V and 8 bases at J, with 11 bases between the two ends. The CDR3 is made up of 13 amino acids. The CDR3 is CASSLVSAEGYTF. CDR3 nucleotides: TGTGCCAGCAGTTTAGTCTCCGCGGAGGGCTACACCTTC.

The chain recombines TRBV11-2 with TRBJ1-1; D call uncertain. This CDR3 has 12 amino acids. In germline, CDR1 is SGHAT, CDR2 FQNNGV. Trimming left V 1 base short and J 7 bases short, with 7 bases between. The CDR3 bases are TGTGCCAGCAGCTTAGGACCGATTGAAGCTTTCTTT. This encodes CASSLGPIEAFF.

The J gene is TRBJ2-7, the V gene TRBV5-5, with 16 bases lining up with TRBD2. Trimming cost V 4 bases and J 3 bases; bases outside gene matches: 13. Germline V gene data show CDR1 as SGHKS and CDR2 as YYEKEE (reference sequence). The CDR3 consists of 19 residues. Written as DNA, the CDR3 is TGTGCCAGCAGCCATAACCGGGGACTAGCGGGAGGGCCTAACTACGAGCAGTACTTC. Translation: CASSHNRGLAGGPNYEQYF.

The V call is TRBV2, the J call TRBJ2-3, with TRBD2 matching over 7 bases. V shed 6 bases and J 6 bases; nucleotides not matched to a gene: 3. The germline gives CDR1 SNHLY, CDR2 FYNNEI. This CDR3 contains 12 residues. The CDR3 spells CASSGEGDTQYF. The CDR3 DNA reads TGTGCCAGCAGCGGGGAGGGGGATACGCAGTATTTT. Supplemented by reference TRBV2 and TRBJ2-3, the full variable domain reads EPEVTQTPSHQVTQMGQEVILRCVPISNHLYFYWYRQILGQKVEFLVSFYNNEISEKSEIFDDQFSVERPDGSNFTLKIRSTKLEDSAMYFCASSGEGDTQYFGPGTRLTVL.

This clonotype appeared a few times. The V and J genes are TRBV20-1 and TRBJ2-7, with 13 positions matching TRBD2. The CDR3 is made up of 15 amino acids. Trimming removed 4 bases from V and 8 bases from J; junction bases left unmatched: 11. Germline V gives CDR1 DFQATT, CDR2 SNEGSKA (reference sequence). The DNA for the CDR3 is TGCAGTGCTATTGATACGGGACTAGCGGGACCTAAGCAGTACTTC. Its translation: CSAIDTGLAGPKQYF.

In its sample, this clonotype was seen a few times. The chain is built from TRBV7-9 and TRBJ2-3, with TRBD2 matching over 12 bases. The CDR3 is 16 residues long. V trimming: 8 bases; J trimming: 0 bases; junction bases outside the gene matches: 6. Per the germline V gene, CDR1 is SEHNR and CDR2 is FQNEAQ (reference sequence). CDR3 coding DNA: TGTGCCAGCGTCCTAGCGGGAGGGCAAAGCACAGATACGCAGTATTTT. Its translation is CASVLAGGQSTDTQYF.

Many counts were recorded for this clonotype. The chain combines TRBV5-1 with TRBJ1-6; TRBD1 matches at 9 bases. The CDR3 is 16 residues long. Unmatched junction bases numbered 6, after V lost 2 bases and J lost 6 bases. Germline V gene lookup returns CDR1 SGHRS and CDR2 YFSETQ. The CDR3 loop is CASSLDTGGVNSPLHF. CDR3 coding DNA: TGCGCCAGCAGCTTAGACACAGGGGGCGTTAATTCACCCCTCCACTTT.

DNA for the CDR3: TGTGCCAGCAGCGCCGGGACAGGGAGATACGAGCAGTACTTC. Its protein is CASSAGTGRYEQYF. The rearrangement uses TRBV6-1 and TRBJ2-7; 9 nucleotides line up with TRBD1. The ends lost 6 bases at V and 4 bases at J; junction bases unmatched: 7. CDR1 is MNHNS, CDR2 SASEGT, per germline. This CDR3 is 14 amino acids long.

With regard to this clonotype: A read error may explain this, as a much larger clone is one base away. The V and J genes are TRBV7-9 and TRBJ2-3, with D perhaps TRBD1 (6 bases). Germline assignment: CDR1 SEHNR and CDR2 FQNEAQ (reference sequence). The CDR3 sequence is 14 residues long. CDR3 nucleotides: TGTGCCCGCAGTCTCGGGACACACACAGATACGCAGTATTTT. Translating gives CARSLGTHTDTQYF.

This clonotype has a count of ten or more. The chain links TRBV10-3 to TRBJ2-3, with TRBD1 matching over 7 bases. Per the germline V gene, CDR1 is ENHRY and CDR2 is SYGVKD. V was pared by 4 bases and J by 0 bases, with 13 bases of the junction left unmatched. CDR3 size: 18 residues. This CDR3 reads CAISGQGTVVASTDTQYF. For the CDR3, the DNA is TGTGCCATCAGTGGACAAGGGACAGTAGTCGCTAGCACAGATACGCAGTATTTT.

This clonotype occurred many times. The V and J genes are TRBV18 and TRBJ1-2, with TRBD1 as a possible D gene (6 bases). CDR1 and CDR2 from the germline V gene are KGHSH and LQKENI. The CDR3 loop spans 15 amino acids. V lost 2 bases, J lost 1 base, and 11 bases lay in between. DNA of the CDR3: TGTGCCAGCTCACCAGACAGGCAAAGTAACTATGGCTACACCTTC. This encodes CASSPDRQSNYGYTF.

The gene calls are TRBV7-9 and TRBJ1-1; D may be TRBD1 (5 bases). The CDR3 is 18 amino acids. V lost 1 base to trimming and J lost 0 bases, with 18 bases between them. CDR1 and CDR2 (germline): SEHNR, FQNEAQ (reference sequence). The CDR3 nucleotides read TGTGCCAGCAGCTTAGGAGACAGAGTTTTCGAAATGAACACTGAAGCTTTCTTT. Translated: CASSLGDRVFEMNTEAFF.

This clonotype was observed many times. The genes are TRBV20-1 and TRBJ2-5, with D possibly being TRBD1 or TRBD2 (5 bases each). Per germline, CDR1 DFQATT and CDR2 SNEGSKA (reference sequence). Trimming shortened V by 5 bases and J by 4 bases, and 11 bases separated the two germline ends. The CDR3 is 12 residues long. For the CDR3, the DNA is TGCAGTGCTCCTAGGGACCTAGAGACCCAGTACTTC. Translating it yields CSAPRDLETQYF.

As for this clonotype: One base away lies a much larger clone, so this may be a sequencing read error. The V gene is TRBV6-4, the J gene TRBJ2-1; TRBD1 aligns across 9 bases. The trim removed 3 bases at V and 9 bases at J, leaving 15 bases unmatched. This CDR3 is 17 amino acids long. The germline V gene has CDR1 MRHNA and CDR2 SNTAGT. CDR3 sequence (DNA): TGTGCCAGCAGTGAATTCCCCCAAGGACAGGGGAACAGTGAGCAGTTCTTC. As protein: CASSEFPQGQGNSEQFF.